The clone carrying this T cell receptor beta chain was recorded at least ten times. The antigen remains unidentified. Sample-barcoded 5' priming and a J-beta primer mix drove a second PCR of 7 to 11 cycles. Every cDNA molecule bore a tag from a template-switch adaptor containing 12 random nucleotides. Sequencing recovered at least 2.5 million CDR3-containing paired-end reads from each sample. MiXCR, applied by TCRdb to the 5' RACE reads, yields one record per CDR3 protein. In the table there are 540,000 or so distinct CDR3 sequences, around 48% of which are singletons. The record originates from a study of blood T cells in healthy people across ages. Trimming removed 0 bases at V and 5 bases at J, with 16 bases between. CDR3 length: 16 amino acids. Germline values: CDR1 MNHEY, CDR2 SVGAGI. Broader study findings: Expanded clonotype changes were possibly confounded by unknown donor CMV status. Per million T cells, TCR beta diversity dropped roughly linearly as age increased.

This clonotype was obtained from an elderly man in good health. The sample was blood. This rearrangement joins TRBV6-5 to TRBJ1-2; TRBD1 might be the D (6 bases). The CDR3 protein is CASSYSNSQGLYGYTF. The CDR3 nucleotides are TGTGCCAGCAGTTACTCGAATAGTCAGGGGCTGTATGGCTACACCTTC.